This TCR beta chain was sequenced in a study of T cells in localized non-small cell lung cancer. The CDR3 totals 16 residues. V lost 1 base to trimming and J lost 0 bases; unmatched junction nucleotides: 4. Germline loops: CDR1 SGHNT, CDR2 YYREEE (reference sequence). The protocol was immunoSEQ multiplex PCR, while the TCRdb copy is restricted to in-frame clones and leaves out a portion. There are 25,000 to 35,000 clones in the sample; 84% occur only once, and approximately 5.4% lies in the top ten. The chain carries TRBV5-4 and TRBJ2-3; the match to TRBD2 covers 8 bases. Sequenced here: peripheral blood mononuclear cells, sampled before any cancer treatment. This clonotype was sampled from a man between 40 and 70 years old with stage III lung adenocarcinoma. CDR3 residues: CASSLKSSGSTDTQYF. DNA of the CDR3: TGTGCCAGCAGCTTGAAATCTAGCGGGAGCACAGATACGCAGTATTTT.